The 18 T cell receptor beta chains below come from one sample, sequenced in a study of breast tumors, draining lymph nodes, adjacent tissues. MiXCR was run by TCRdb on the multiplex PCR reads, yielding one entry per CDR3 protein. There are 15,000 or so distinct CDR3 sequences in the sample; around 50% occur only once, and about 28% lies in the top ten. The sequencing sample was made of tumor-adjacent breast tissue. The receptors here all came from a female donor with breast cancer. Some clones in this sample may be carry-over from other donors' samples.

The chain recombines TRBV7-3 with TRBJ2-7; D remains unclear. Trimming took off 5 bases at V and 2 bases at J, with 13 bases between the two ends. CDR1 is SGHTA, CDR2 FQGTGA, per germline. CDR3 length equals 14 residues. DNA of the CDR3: TGTGCCAGCAGCCTCGTAGCCAGCGCCTACGAGCAGTACTTC. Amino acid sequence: CASSLVASAYEQYF.

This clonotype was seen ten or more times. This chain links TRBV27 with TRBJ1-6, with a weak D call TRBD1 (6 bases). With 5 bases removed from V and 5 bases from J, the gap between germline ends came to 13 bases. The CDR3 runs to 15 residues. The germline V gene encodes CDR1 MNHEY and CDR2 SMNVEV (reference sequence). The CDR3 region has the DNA TGTGCCAGCAGTCCCCGGGCAGGGGATAATTCACCCCTCCACTTT. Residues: CASSPRAGDNSPLHF.

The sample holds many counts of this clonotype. This chain's CDR3 is CASSFRDRGLGGELFF. DNA of the CDR3: TGTGCCAGCAGTTTCCGGGACAGGGGGCTTGGCGGGGAGCTGTTTTTT. The chain recombines TRBV6-6 with TRBJ2-2; 12 bases align to TRBD1. Trimming cost V 4 bases and J 7 bases; bases outside gene matches: 7. Looked up from germline, CDR1 is MNHNY and CDR2 is SVGAGI (reference sequence). This CDR3 is built from 16 residues.

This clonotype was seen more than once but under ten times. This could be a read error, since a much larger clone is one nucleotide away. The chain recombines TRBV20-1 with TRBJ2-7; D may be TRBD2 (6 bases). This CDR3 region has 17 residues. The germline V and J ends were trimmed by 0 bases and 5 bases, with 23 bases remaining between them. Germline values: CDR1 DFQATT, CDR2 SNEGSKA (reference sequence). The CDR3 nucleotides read TGCAGTGCTAGAGATAGGAGAAGGACTACCGAGGGAAACGAGCAGTACTTC. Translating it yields CSARDRRRTTEGNEQYF.

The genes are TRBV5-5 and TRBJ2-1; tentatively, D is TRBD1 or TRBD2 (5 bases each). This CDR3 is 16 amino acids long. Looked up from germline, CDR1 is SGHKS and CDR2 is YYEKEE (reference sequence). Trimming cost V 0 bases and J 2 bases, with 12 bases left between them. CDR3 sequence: CASSLEAMGAYNEQFF. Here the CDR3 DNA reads TGTGCCAGCAGCTTGGAGGCGATGGGGGCCTACAATGAGCAGTTCTTC. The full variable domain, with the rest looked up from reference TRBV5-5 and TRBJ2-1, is DAGVTQSPTHLIKTRGQQVTLRCSPISGHKSVSWYQQVLGQGPQFIFQYYEKEERGRGNFPDRFSARQFPNYSSELNVNALLLGDSALYLCASSLEAMGAYNEQFFGPGTRLTVL.

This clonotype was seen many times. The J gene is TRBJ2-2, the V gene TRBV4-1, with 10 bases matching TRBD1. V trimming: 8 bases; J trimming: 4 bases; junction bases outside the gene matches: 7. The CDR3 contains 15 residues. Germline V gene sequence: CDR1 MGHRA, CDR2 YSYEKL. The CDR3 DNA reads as TGCGCCAGCCAAAAGGGGACAGGGGTCACCGGGGAGCTGTTTTTT. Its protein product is CASQKGTGVTGELFF.

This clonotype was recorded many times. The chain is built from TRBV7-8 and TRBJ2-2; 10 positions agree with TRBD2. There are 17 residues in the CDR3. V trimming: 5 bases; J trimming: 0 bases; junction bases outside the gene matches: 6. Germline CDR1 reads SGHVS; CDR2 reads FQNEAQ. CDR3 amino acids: CASSQRTSGANTGELFF. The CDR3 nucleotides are TGTGCCAGCAGCCAACGGACTAGCGGAGCGAACACCGGGGAGCTGTTTTTT. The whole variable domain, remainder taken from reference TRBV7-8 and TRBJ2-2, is GAGVSQSPRYKVAKRGQDVALRCDPISGHVSLFWYQQALGQGPEFLTYFQNEAQLDKSGLPSDRFFAERPEGSVSTLKIQRTQQEDSAVYLCASSQRTSGANTGELFFGEGSRLTVL.

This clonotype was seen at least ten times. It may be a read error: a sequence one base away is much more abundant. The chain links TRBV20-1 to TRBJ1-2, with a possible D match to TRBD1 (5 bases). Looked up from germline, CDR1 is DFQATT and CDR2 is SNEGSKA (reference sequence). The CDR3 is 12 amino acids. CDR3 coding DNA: TGCAGTGCTAGTGGTCCCGGGAGGGGCTCCACCTTC. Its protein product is CSASGPGRGSTF.

CDR3: CASSVKQGSGNTIYF. CDR3 in DNA: TGTGCCAGCAGCGTTAAACAGGGCTCTGGAAACACCATATATTTT. V and J are TRBV7-2 and TRBJ1-3; D possibly corresponds to TRBD1 (6 bases). The ends were cut back, 5 bases at V and 0 bases at J, with 11 bases in the middle. The CDR3 is made up of 15 amino acids. The germline gives CDR1 SGHTA, CDR2 FQGNSA.

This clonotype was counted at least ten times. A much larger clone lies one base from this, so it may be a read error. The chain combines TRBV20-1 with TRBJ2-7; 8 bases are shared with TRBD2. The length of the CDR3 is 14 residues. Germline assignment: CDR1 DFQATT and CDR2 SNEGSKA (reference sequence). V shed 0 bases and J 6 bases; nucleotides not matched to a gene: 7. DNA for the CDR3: TGCAGTGCTAGAGATCTCGGGAGGGCCTCCGAGCAGTACTTC. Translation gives CSARDLGRASEQYF.

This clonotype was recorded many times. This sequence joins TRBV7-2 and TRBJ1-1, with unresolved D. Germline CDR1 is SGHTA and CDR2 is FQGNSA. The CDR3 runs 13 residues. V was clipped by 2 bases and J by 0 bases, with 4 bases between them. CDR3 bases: TGTGCCAGCAGCTTAAGAATGAACACTGAAGCTTTCTTT. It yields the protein CASSLRMNTEAFF.

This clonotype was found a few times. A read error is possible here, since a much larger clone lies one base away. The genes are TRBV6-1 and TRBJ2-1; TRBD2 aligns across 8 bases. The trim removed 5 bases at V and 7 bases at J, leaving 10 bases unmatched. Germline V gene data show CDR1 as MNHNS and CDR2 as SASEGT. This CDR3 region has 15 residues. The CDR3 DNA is TGTGCCAGCAGTCACCCTAGCGGGCGGATGAATGAGCAGTTCTTC. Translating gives CASSHPSGRMNEQFF.

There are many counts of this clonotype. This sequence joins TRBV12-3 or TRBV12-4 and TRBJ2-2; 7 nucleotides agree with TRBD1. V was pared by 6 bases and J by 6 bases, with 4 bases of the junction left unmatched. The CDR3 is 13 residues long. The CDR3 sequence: CASRVQGPGELFF. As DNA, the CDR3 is TGTGCCAGCAGGGTACAGGGGCCCGGGGAGCTGTTTTTT.

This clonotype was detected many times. The CDR3 loop reads CASSVDSGRGEQFF. The CDR3 DNA is TGTGCCAGCAGCGTAGATTCAGGACGGGGTGAGCAGTTCTTC. V gene TRBV9 combines with J gene TRBJ2-1; D might be TRBD2 (5 bases). This CDR3 is built from 14 residues. The germline V and J ends were trimmed by 0 bases and 9 bases, with 13 bases remaining between them. Germline values: CDR1 SGDLS, CDR2 YYNGEE.

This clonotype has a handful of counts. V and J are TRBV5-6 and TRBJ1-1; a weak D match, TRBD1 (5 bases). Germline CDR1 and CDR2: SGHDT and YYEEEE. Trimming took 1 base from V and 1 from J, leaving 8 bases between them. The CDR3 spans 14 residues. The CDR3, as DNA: TGTGCCAGCAGCTTGTGGGGGGAGAACACTGAAGCTTTCTTT. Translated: CASSLWGENTEAFF.

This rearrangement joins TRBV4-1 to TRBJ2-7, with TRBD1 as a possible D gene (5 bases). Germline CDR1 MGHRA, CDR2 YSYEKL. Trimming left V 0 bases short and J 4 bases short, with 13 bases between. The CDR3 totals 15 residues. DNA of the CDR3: TGCGCCAGCAGCCAAGATTCTCCAGGGCCGTACGAGCAGTACGTC. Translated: CASSQDSPGPYEQYV.

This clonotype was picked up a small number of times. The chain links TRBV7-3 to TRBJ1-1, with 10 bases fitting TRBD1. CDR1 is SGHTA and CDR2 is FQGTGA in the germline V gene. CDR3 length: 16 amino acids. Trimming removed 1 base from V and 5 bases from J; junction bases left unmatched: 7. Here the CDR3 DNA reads TGTGCCAGCAGCTTAAGAGGACAGGGGGAAAGGACTGAAGCTTTCTTT. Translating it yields CASSLRGQGERTEAFF.

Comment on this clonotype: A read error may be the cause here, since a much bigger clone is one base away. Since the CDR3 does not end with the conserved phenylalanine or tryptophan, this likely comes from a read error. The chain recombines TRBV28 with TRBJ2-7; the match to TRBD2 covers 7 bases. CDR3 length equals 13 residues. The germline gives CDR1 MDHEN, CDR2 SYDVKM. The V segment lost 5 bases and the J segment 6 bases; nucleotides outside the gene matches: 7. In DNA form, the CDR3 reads TGTGCCAGCAGTCCCCCGGGGGGAATCGAGCAGTACCTC. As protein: CASSPPGGIEQYL.